Listed here is a single T cell receptor (beta chain). Germline loops: CDR1 SGHDN, CDR2 FVKESK. The ends lost 1 base at V and 2 bases at J; junction bases unmatched: 3. The CDR3 runs to 16 residues. The assay was immunoSEQ multiplex PCR, and TCRdb's table has in-frame clones only and misses some. The top ten clones hold roughly 10% of a sample with tens of thousands of clones, approximately 85% of them seen once. The sample belongs to a study of OX40 agonist ivuxolimab in advanced cancers. Study as a whole: It was permissible to have had prior anti-PD-1, anti-PD-L1 or anti-CTLA-4 therapy, and around 40% had some.

This specimen consisted of CD4+ or CD8+ T cells sorted from blood, obtained in a trial of the OX40 agonist ivuxolimab. The rearrangement joins TRBV14 to TRBJ2-2; 8 nucleotides align to TRBD1. This clonotype originated in an adult with an advanced solid tumor such as melanoma, head and neck, liver or kidney cancer. This chain's CDR3 is CASSQVGTGNTGELFF. CDR3 in DNA: TGTGCCAGCAGCCAAGTGGGGACAGGCAACACCGGGGAGCTGTTTTTT.